This note documents a single T cell receptor beta chain sequence. The antigen is unknown. This CDR3 is 15 amino acids long. After removal of 1 base from V and 8 bases from J, the junction contained 10 bases not matched to a gene. Germline CDR1 is SQVTM and CDR2 is ANQGSEA. Incorporated into the TCR beta cDNA libraries were unique molecular identifiers, which served to reduce PCR and sequencing biases. Input amounts of roughly 0.85 to 11 million T cells were used. These gave 500,000 or so cDNA molecules, so each molecule approximated one T cell. TCRdb recomputed calls from the PCR reads with MiXCR, one row per CDR3 protein. This sample has some 690,000 distinct CDR3 sequences, with 55% to 60% found just once. These data originate in a study of post-analysis software for immune sequencing data. Study results and limitations: There were five or six TRBV segments more frequent in patients than controls, and TRBV5-6, TRBV5-1 and TRBV20-1 were among them. The study found significantly lower normalized Chao1 diversity in multiple sclerosis patients than in controls.

The sample was blood. The chain joins TRBV29-1 to TRBJ2-1, with 8 positions matching TRBD1. This clonotype was obtained from a girl aged 2-15 years with multiple sclerosis. The CDR3 sequence is CSVEVGQGAQDEQFF. The CDR3 DNA sequence: TGCAGCGTTGAAGTTGGGCAGGGGGCGCAGGATGAGCAGTTCTTC.